Below are 22 T cell receptor beta chains sequenced from a single sample in a study of tissue T cells after allogeneic stem cell transplantation. Data came from immunoSEQ multiplex PCR; TCRdb stores just in-frame clones and leaves some out. The data contain some 9,400 clones, around three fifths of them singletons. The starting material was tissue from the jejunum, obtained at autopsy. The receptors were sampled from a female donor over 55 with lung cancer.

This chain uses TRBV7-2 with TRBJ2-3; 7 nucleotides match TRBD2. CDR1 is SGHTA and CDR2 is FQGNSA in the germline V gene. The V and J ends lost 4 bases and 4 bases, in that order; junction bases with no gene match: 8. This CDR3 has 15 residues. The CDR3 DNA reads TGTGCCAGCAGCTCGCGGTGGAGCGGGGCAGATACGCAGTATTTT. Its translation is CASSSRWSGADTQYF.

For this clone: In the same sample, other DNA sequences code for this CDR3. The chain couples TRBV5-4 to TRBJ1-2; maybe TRBD1 (6 bases). Germline CDR1 is SGHNT and CDR2 is YYREEE (reference sequence). Trimming stripped 0 bases from V and 14 bases from J, with 26 bases between. This CDR3 is 16 amino acids long. The CDR3 DNA reads as TGTGCCAGCAGCTTGGGTGTTCCGGGACACTTTCCCTTATATACCTTC. Protein sequence: CASSLGVPGHFPLYTF.

This clone was recorded a few times. The rearrangement links TRBV29-1 to TRBJ2-1; 8 bases are shared with TRBD2. The V segment lost 0 bases and the J segment 7 bases; nucleotides outside the gene matches: 11. The CDR3 length is 16 residues. Germline values: CDR1 SQVTM, CDR2 ANQGSEA. CDR3 in amino acids: CSVEDPRTSTLNEQFF. The CDR3 DNA reads as TGCAGCGTTGAAGACCCCCGGACTAGCACCTTGAATGAGCAGTTCTTC.

This clone was counted once. The chain is built from TRBV7-8 and TRBJ1-2; 9 nucleotides match TRBD1. Germline-derived CDR1 and CDR2 are SGHVS and FQNEAQ. This CDR3 is built from 14 residues. With V trimmed by 1 base and J by 8 bases, 5 bases remained unmatched. The CDR3 reads CASSLGRTGAGYTF. CDR3 sequence (DNA): TGTGCCAGCAGCTTAGGGAGGACAGGGGCCGGCTACACCTTC. The full variable domain, in which reference TRBV7-8 and TRBJ1-2 provide the parts outside the CDR3, is GAGVSQSPRYKVAKRGQDVALRCDPISGHVSLFWYQQALGQGPEFLTYFQNEAQLDKSGLPSDRFFAERPEGSVSTLKIQRTQQEDSAVYLCASSLGRTGAGYTFGSGTRLTVV.

This rearrangement joins TRBV29-1 to TRBJ2-3; TRBD2 matches 10 bases. V lost 4 bases and J lost 3; bases outside the gene matches: 13. The CDR3 spans 17 residues. The germline V gene has CDR1 SQVTM and CDR2 ANQGSEA. CDR3: CSVVPEGLAGVTDTQYF. The CDR3 DNA reads TGCAGCGTTGTACCCGAGGGCCTAGCGGGGGTGACAGATACGCAGTATTTT.

The CDR3 is CASSSGLYGYTF. CDR3 bases: TGTGCCAGCAGTTCGGGGCTCTATGGCTACACCTTC. This sequence joins TRBV28 and TRBJ1-2, with a weak D call TRBD1 (5 bases). Trimming cost V 4 bases and J 4 bases, with 7 bases left between them. The CDR3 extends over 12 amino acids. Germline CDR1 and CDR2: MDHEN and SYDVKM.

This clone was counted only a few times. The J gene is TRBJ2-6, the V gene TRBV2, with a possible D match to TRBD1 (5 bases). V dropped 6 bases and J dropped 17 bases, with 14 bases sitting between them. This CDR3 is 11 amino acids long. Germline loops: CDR1 SNHLY, CDR2 FYNNEI. The CDR3 reads CASSRQTLLTF. In nucleotides, the CDR3 is TGTGCCAGCAGCCGACAGACCCTCTTGACTTTC.

This clone was observed a few times. The gene calls are TRBV7-8 and TRBJ2-5; D is perhaps TRBD1 (5 bases). V gave up 5 bases and J gave up 0 bases, with 10 bases separating them. Germline lookup yields CDR1 SGHVS and CDR2 FQNEAQ. The length of the CDR3 is 14 residues. In DNA form, the CDR3 reads TGTGCCAGCAGCCCAAACAGGAACCAAGAGACCCAGTACTTC. Residues: CASSPNRNQETQYF.

The rearrangement joins TRBV7-3 to TRBJ1-2, with a tentative D call TRBD1 (5 bases). The V end was cut by 5 bases, the J end by 6 bases, with 19 bases between. CDR3 length: 15 residues. CDR1 and CDR2 (germline): SGHTA, FQGTGA. In DNA, the CDR3 is TGTGCCAGCAGCATCGACTCGGGCCGGGGCGATGGCTACACCTTC. It specifies CASSIDSGRGDGYTF.

This clone turned up a few times. V usage is TRBV5-1 and J usage is TRBJ1-2, with 10 bases identical to TRBD1. The CDR3 length is 13 residues. V lost 4 bases, J lost 8 bases, and 5 bases stayed unmatched. Per the germline V gene, CDR1 is SGHRS and CDR2 is YFSETQ. CDR3 nucleotide sequence: TGCGCCAGCAGCCAAGGACAGGGGGTCGGCTACACCTTC. Protein product: CASSQGQGVGYTF.

The J gene is TRBJ2-2, the V gene TRBV15; possibly TRBD1 for D (6 bases). CDR3 length equals 15 residues. The germline V gene encodes CDR1 LNHNV and CDR2 YYDKDF (reference sequence). Trimming took off 2 bases at V and 4 bases at J, with 11 bases between the two ends. CDR3 bases: TGTGCCACCAGCAGACCCAGGGGCCTCACCGGGGAGCTGTTTTTT. It is translated as CATSRPRGLTGELFF.

The sample holds one count of this clone. The gene calls are TRBV5-5 and TRBJ1-1; D gene uncertain. Germline V gene lookup returns CDR1 SGHKS and CDR2 YYEKEE (reference sequence). The CDR3 has 14 amino acids. Trimming took 0 bases from V and 1 from J, leaving 7 bases between them. The CDR3 region is CASSLGQTNTEAFF. DNA for the CDR3: TGTGCCAGCAGCTTGGGGCAGACGAACACTGAAGCTTTCTTT.

This clone was seen more than once but under ten times. V and J are TRBV3-1 (or the pseudogene TRBV3-2) and TRBJ1-2, with D uncertain. Per the germline V gene, CDR1 is LGHDT and CDR2 is YNNKEL (reference sequence). The CDR3 has 15 amino acids. V was cut by 0 bases and J by 2 bases, with 10 bases left in between. DNA for the CDR3: TGTGCCAGCAGCCAAGATGGTTGGACGAACTATGGCTACACCTTC. As protein: CASSQDGWTNYGYTF.

The genes are TRBV5-8 and TRBJ2-5; 7 bases align to TRBD1. Losses at the gene ends were 4 bases for V and 2 bases for J; bases not matched to a gene: 5. Germline CDR1 reads SGHTS; CDR2 reads YDEGEE. The CDR3 totals 14 residues. The CDR3 nucleotides read TGTGCCAGCAGCCCTCAGGGACAGCAAGAGACCCAGTACTTC. This gives the protein CASSPQGQQETQYF.

The chain links TRBV6-6 to TRBJ1-6; D gene ambiguous. There are 16 residues in the CDR3. CDR1 and CDR2 from the germline V gene are MNHNY and SVGAGI (reference sequence). The ends were cut back, 4 bases at V and 0 bases at J, with 10 bases in the middle. The CDR3 loop reads CASSSGIGSYNSPLHF. The CDR3 coding sequence is TGTGCCAGCAGTTCCGGCATAGGCTCCTATAATTCACCCCTCCACTTT.

This clone came up a few times. DNA of the CDR3: TGTGCCAGCGCCAGACAGGGTCAAGGAAGCAATCAGCCCCAGCATTTT. Amino acid sequence: CASARQGQGSNQPQHF. V is TRBV2 and J is TRBJ1-5, with 7 nucleotides matching TRBD1. The CDR3 runs 16 residues. J gave up 1 base and V 8 bases, and 11 bases lay outside the gene matches. CDR1 is SNHLY, CDR2 FYNNEI, per germline.

The chain links TRBV19 to TRBJ1-1; no clear D gene. Germline V gives CDR1 LNHDA, CDR2 SQIVND (reference sequence). V lost 10 bases to trimming and J lost 1 base, with 10 bases between them. The CDR3 runs 12 residues. DNA of the CDR3: TGTGCCACCTTCATCGGGAACACTGAAGCTTTCTTT. Translated: CATFIGNTEAFF.

The chain links TRBV3-1 (or the pseudogene TRBV3-2) to TRBJ2-5, with D perhaps TRBD1 (5 bases). Germline values: CDR1 LGHDT, CDR2 YNNKEL (reference sequence). Deletions cut 1 base from V and 5 bases from J, with 20 bases between. The CDR3 runs 17 residues. The CDR3 bases are TGTGCCAGCAGCCAAGGCGAGGACACTAACTCCCGGGAGACCCAGTACTTC. Residues: CASSQGEDTNSRETQYF.

The chain carries TRBV6-5 and TRBJ1-1, with D maybe TRBD1 (6 bases). Germline values: CDR1 MNHEY, CDR2 SVGAGI. V shed 7 bases and J shed 1 base, with 10 bases lying between them. The CDR3 sequence is 13 residues long. In DNA form, the CDR3 reads TGTGCCAGCAACGGACAGCAGAACACTGAAGCTTTCTTT. This sequence encodes CASNGQQNTEAFF.

This clone was recorded a few times. One end of the junction varies from germline; a read error may be responsible. V usage is TRBV2 and J usage is TRBJ1-2; 7 bases line up with TRBD1. The V gene's germline CDR1 is SNHLY and CDR2 FYNNEI. The CDR3 sequence is 13 residues long. The CDR3 sequence: CASREEGARGYTF. Here the CDR3 DNA reads TGTGCCAGCAGAGAAGAGGGGGCGCGGGGCTACACCTTC.

This chain joins TRBV18 and TRBJ2-1; tentatively, D is TRBD1 (5 bases). The V end was cut by 0 bases, the J end by 0 bases, with 12 bases between. CDR3 size: 17 residues. The germline gives CDR1 KGHSH, CDR2 LQKENI. CDR3 sequence reads: CASSPPKGFDSYNEQFF. CDR3 DNA: TGTGCCAGCTCACCACCGAAGGGGTTCGACTCCTACAATGAGCAGTTCTTC.

This clone has just a few counts. The chain couples TRBV3-1 (or the pseudogene TRBV3-2) to TRBJ2-7, with 12 bases that match TRBD2. The CDR3 contains 21 residues. CDR1 and CDR2 from the germline V gene are LGHDT and YNNKEL (reference sequence). V lost 1 base, J lost 4 bases, and 20 bases stayed unmatched. CDR3 coding DNA: TGTGCCAGCAGCCAAGGTGCTCCGGGACAGGGAACTAGCGGGAGGTTATACGAGCAGTACTTC. Residues: CASSQGAPGQGTSGRLYEQYF.